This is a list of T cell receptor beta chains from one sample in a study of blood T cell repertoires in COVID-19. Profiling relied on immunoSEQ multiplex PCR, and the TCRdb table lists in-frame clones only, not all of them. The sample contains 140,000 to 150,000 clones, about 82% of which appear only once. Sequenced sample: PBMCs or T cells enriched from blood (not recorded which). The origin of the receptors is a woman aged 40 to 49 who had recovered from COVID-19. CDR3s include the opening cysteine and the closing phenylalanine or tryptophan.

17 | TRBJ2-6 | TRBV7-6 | CASSLSYISAGANVLTF
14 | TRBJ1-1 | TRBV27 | CASRGDRGNTEAFF
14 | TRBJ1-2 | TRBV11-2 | CASSGAHYGYGYTF
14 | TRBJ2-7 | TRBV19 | CASSIAGGRNEQYF
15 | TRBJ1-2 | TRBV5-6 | CASSGALTGGPGYTF
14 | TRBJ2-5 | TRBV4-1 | CASSLPGGLETQYF
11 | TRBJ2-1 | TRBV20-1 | CSGGGGNEQFF
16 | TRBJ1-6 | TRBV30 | CAWSSREISYNSPLHF
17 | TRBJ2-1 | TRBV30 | CAWNPGTSGGTYNEQFF
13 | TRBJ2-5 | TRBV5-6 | CASSAGGEETQYF
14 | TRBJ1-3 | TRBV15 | CATSRAQGWNTIYF
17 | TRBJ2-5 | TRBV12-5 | CASGLVRGGVNGETQYF
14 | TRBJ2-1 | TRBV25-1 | CASSEGLATNEQFF
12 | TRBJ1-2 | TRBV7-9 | CASSPRQEGYTF
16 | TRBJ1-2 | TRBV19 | CASSMPADLPHYGYTF
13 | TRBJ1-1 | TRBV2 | CASSEEQTTEAFF
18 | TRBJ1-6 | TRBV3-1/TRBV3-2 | CASSQDLGPGATRGPLHF
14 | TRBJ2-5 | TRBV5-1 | CASMSGGPEGTQYF
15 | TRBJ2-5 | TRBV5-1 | CASSRLGVRQETQYF
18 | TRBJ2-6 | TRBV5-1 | CASSLSPGSVSGANVLTF
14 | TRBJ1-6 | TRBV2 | CASREPRNNSPLHF
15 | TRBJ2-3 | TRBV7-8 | CASSPEVYRGNTQYF
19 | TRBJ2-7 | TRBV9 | CASSVTPGPIAGEGYEQYF